The clone carrying this TCR beta chain came up a few times. Its antigen is undetermined. Sequencing libraries made from TCR beta cDNA carried unique molecular identifiers. TCRdb ran MiXCR on the PCR reads and lists one entry per CDR3 protein. The sample shows 820,000 or so distinct CDR3 sequences, about 57% of them seen only once. These data belong to a study of post-analysis software for immune sequencing data. General study findings and limits: Controls had significantly higher normalized Chao1 diversity than multiple sclerosis patients. In patients, about 5 TRBV segments were more frequent than in controls, with TRBV5-6, TRBV5-1 and TRBV20-1 among them.

Germline CDR1 reads SGHRS; CDR2 reads YFSETQ. The germline V and J ends were trimmed by 1 base and 2 bases, with 10 bases remaining between them. There are 16 residues in the CDR3. This receptor was obtained from a girl aged 5-17 years with multiple sclerosis. V usage is TRBV5-1 and J usage is TRBJ2-6; D possibly corresponds to TRBD1 (5 bases). Material for sequencing was blood. The CDR3 sequence: CASSLWGRAGANVLTF. In DNA, the CDR3 is TGCGCCAGCAGCTTGTGGGGCAGGGCTGGGGCCAACGTCCTGACTTTC.